This TCR beta chain was observed in a study of blood T cells in healthy people across ages. Through a sample-barcoded 5' primer and a J-beta primer mix, a second PCR was run for roughly 6 to 12 cycles. Each CDR3 protein is one row after TCRdb ran MiXCR on the 5' RACE reads. There are about 730,000 distinct CDR3 sequences in the sample; roughly 41% occur only once, and roughly 19% lies in the top ten. Trimming removed 1 base from V and 0 bases from J, with 10 bases in between. CDR3 length: 15 amino acids. The germline CDR1 and CDR2 sequences are SGHDN and FVKESK. The source is a woman aged 60-70 years in good health. The V call is TRBV14, the J call TRBJ2-7, with a tentative D call TRBD1 (5 bases). The specimen sequenced was blood. CDR3 DNA: TGTGCCAGCAGCCAAGGACAGTTTGCCTCCTACGAGCAGTACTTC. Translating gives CASSQGQFASYEQYF.